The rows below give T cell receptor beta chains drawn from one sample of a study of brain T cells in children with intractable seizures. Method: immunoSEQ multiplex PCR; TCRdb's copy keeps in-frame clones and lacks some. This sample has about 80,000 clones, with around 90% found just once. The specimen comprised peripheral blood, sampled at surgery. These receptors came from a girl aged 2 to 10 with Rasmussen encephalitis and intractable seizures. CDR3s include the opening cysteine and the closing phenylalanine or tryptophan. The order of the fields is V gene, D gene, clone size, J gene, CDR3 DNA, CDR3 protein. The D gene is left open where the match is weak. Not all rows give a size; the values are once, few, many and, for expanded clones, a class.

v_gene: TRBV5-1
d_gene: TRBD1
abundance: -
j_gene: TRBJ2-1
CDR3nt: TGCGCCAGCAGCTCACCCTACGGACAGGGCTACAATGAGCAGTTCTTC
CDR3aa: CASSSPYGQGYNEQFF

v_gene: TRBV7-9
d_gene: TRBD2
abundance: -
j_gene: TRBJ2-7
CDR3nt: TGTGCCAGCAGCATCTCCAGCGGGGAGGCCTCCTACGAGCAGTACTTC
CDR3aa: CASSISSGEASYEQYF

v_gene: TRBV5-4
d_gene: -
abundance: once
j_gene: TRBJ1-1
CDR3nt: TGTGCCAGCAGCTTGGAACGGGCAGACACTGAAGCTTTCTTT
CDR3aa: CASSLERADTEAFF

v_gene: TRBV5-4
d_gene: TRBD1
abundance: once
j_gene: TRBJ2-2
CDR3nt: TGTGCCAGCAGAGTACAGGGGGTGGGCGGGGAGCTGTTTTTT
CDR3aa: CASRVQGVGGELFF

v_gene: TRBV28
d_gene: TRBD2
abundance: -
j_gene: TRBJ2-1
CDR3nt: TGTGCCAGCGTTCGGAGAAGCGGGGGGGTGGGCTCCTACAATGAGCAGTTCTTC
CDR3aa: CASVRRSGGVGSYNEQFF

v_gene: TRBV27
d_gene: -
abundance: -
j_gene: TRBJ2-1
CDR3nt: TGTGCCAGCAGTTTTGGGGGGTTCTCAGGCAATGAGCAGTTCTTC
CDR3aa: CASSFGGFSGNEQFF

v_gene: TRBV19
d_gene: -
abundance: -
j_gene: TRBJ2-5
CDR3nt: TGTGCCAGTAGTAGGAGCATCGGGGCTTCACAAGAGACCCAGTACTTC
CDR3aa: CASSRSIGASQETQYF

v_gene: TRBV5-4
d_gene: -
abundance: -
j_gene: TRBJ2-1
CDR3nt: TGTGCCAGCAGCTTGGACGCGGGTCTGAATGAGCAGTTCTTC
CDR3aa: CASSLDAGLNEQFF

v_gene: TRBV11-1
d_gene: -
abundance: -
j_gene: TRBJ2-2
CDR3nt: TGTGCCTGGGGCGACGCGAACACCGGGGAGCTGTTTTTT
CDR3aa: CAWGDANTGELFF

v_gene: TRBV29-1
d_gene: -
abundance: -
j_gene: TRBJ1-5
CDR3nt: TGCAGCGTTGGACAGGTTGGCAATCAGCCCCAGCATTTT
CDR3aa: CSVGQVGNQPQHF

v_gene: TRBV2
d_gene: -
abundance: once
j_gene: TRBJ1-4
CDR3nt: TGTGCCAGCAGTGAAATCGGAGGCCGCACTGGAAAACTGTTTTTT
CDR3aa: CASSEIGGRTGKLFF

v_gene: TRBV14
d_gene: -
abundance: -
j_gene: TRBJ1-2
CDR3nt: TGTGCCAGCAGCCATCTCGTTTCCGCAGCCGCTCGGGTATTTGGCTACACCTTC
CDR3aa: CASSHLVSAAARVFGYTF

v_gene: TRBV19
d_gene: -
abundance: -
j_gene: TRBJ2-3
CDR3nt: TGTGCCAGTAGCCCTGCCGGCAGCACAGATACGCAGTATTTT
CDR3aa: CASSPAGSTDTQYF

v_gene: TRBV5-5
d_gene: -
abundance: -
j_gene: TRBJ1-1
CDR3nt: TGTGCCAGCAGCTTGGCTACTGAAGCTTTCTTT
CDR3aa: CASSLATEAFF

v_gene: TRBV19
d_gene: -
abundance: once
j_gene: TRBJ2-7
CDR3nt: TGTGCCAGCGCAAGCCCCTCCTACGAGCAGTACTTC
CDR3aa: CASASPSYEQYF

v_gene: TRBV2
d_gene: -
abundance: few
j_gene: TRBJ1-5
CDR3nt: TGTGCCAGCAACGGGGGCCAAAGTCAGCCCCAGCATTTT
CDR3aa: CASNGGQSQPQHF

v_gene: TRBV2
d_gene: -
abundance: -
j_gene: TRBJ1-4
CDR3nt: TGTGCCAGCAGTGAAAGTAGCCGGCGGGTGTTTTTT
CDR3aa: CASSESSRRVFF

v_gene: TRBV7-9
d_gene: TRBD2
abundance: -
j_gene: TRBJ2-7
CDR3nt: TGTGCCAGCAGCCCGGGACTAGCGGGGGTCCGCGAGCAGTACTTC
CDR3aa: CASSPGLAGVREQYF

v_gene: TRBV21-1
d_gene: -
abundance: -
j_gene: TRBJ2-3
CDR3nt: TGTGCCAGCAGCCGGACCTACCTCCCAGGGGCCACAGATACGCAGTATTTT
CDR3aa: CASSRTYLPGATDTQYF

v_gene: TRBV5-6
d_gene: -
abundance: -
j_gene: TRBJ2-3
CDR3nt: TGTGCCAGCAGCTTCGCAACAGATACGCAGTATTTT
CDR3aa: CASSFATDTQYF

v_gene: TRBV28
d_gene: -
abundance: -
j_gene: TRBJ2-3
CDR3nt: TGTGCCAGCAGTCACAACCCGGGAAACACGCAGTATTTT
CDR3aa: CASSHNPGNTQYF

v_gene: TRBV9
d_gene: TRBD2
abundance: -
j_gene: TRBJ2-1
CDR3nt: TGTGCCAGCAGCGTAGATCTAGCGGGGGACTATCGGCCCTACAATGAGCAGTTCTTC
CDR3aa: CASSVDLAGDYRPYNEQFF

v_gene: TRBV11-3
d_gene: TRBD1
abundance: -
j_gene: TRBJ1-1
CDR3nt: TGTGCCAGCAGCTCCGGACAGGGGGCTGAAGCTTTCTTT
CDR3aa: CASSSGQGAEAFF